These 26 T cell receptor beta chains were all obtained from the same sample, sequenced in a study of blood T cells in healthy people across ages. A sample-barcoded 5' primer and a J-beta primer mix were used in a second PCR of about 6 to 12 cycles. TCRdb reprocessed the 5' RACE reads via MiXCR and lists one record per CDR3 protein. The sample includes about 1.5 million distinct CDR3 sequences, around 39% of them seen just once. The sequenced sample was blood. These receptors all stem from a woman younger than 35 in good health.

This clonotype occurred a few times. The rearrangement links TRBV3-1 to TRBJ2-3; D may be TRBD2 (7 bases). Germline assignment: CDR1 LGHDT and CDR2 YNNKEL (reference sequence). The V end lost 7 bases, the J end lost 2 bases, and 13 bases lay between the germline ends. The CDR3 is 14 residues long. For the CDR3, the DNA is TGTGCCAGCAAGTCCGCGGGGGCCACAGATACGCAGTATTTT. The encoded protein is CASKSAGATDTQYF.

Ten or more counts support this clonotype. The chain uses TRBV4-1 and TRBJ2-5; TRBD2 agrees at 11 bases. V lost 1 base to trimming and J lost 2 bases; unmatched junction nucleotides: 3. Germline loops: CDR1 MGHRA, CDR2 YSYEKL. This CDR3 has 16 amino acids. CDR3 coding DNA: TGCGCCAGCAGCCAAGGACTAGCGGGGCCGCAAGAGACCCAGTACTTC. Protein: CASSQGLAGPQETQYF.

This chain joins TRBV6-2 or TRBV6-3 and TRBJ2-3, with 11 bases aligning to TRBD2. V was clipped by 2 bases and J by 0 bases; unmatched bases: 4. CDR3 length: 17 residues. CDR1 is MNHEY and CDR2 is SVGEGT in the germline V gene. In nucleotides, the CDR3 is TGTGCCAGCAGTTACCCTACTAGCGGGGGTAGCACAGATACGCAGTATTTT. This encodes CASSYPTSGGSTDTQYF.

This clonotype was seen once. The chain has TRBV4-1 and TRBJ1-2; 9 bases fit TRBD1. The ends lost 4 bases at V and 8 bases at J; junction bases unmatched: 11. Germline lookup yields CDR1 MGHRA and CDR2 YSYEKL. This CDR3 region has 15 residues. CDR3 region: CASSPRTGDLDGYTF. The CDR3 DNA sequence: TGCGCCAGCAGCCCTCGGACAGGGGATTTGGACGGCTACACCTTC.

This clonotype was seen a handful of times. This CDR3 reads CASSYRQNSGANVLTF. Here the CDR3 DNA reads TGTGCCAGCAGTTACCGGCAGAACTCTGGGGCCAACGTCCTGACTTTC. This rearrangement joins TRBV6-6 to TRBJ2-6; D unresolved. The CDR3 has 16 amino acids. Germline V gives CDR1 MNHNY, CDR2 SVGAGI (reference sequence). Trimming took off 2 bases at V and 0 bases at J, with 8 bases between the two ends.

The V call is TRBV6-5, the J call TRBJ1-2; TRBD1 matches at 10 bases. The length of the CDR3 is 14 residues. Germline lookup yields CDR1 MNHEY and CDR2 SVGAGI. V gave up 5 bases and J gave up 6 bases; unmatched junction bases: 6. The CDR3 nucleotides read TGTGCCAGCAGTCACCGGGACAGGGGTAATGGCTACACCTTC. This gives the protein CASSHRDRGNGYTF.

The gene calls are TRBV27 and TRBJ2-1; TRBD2 matches 10 bases. V lost 8 bases, J lost 2 bases, and 6 bases stayed unmatched. Germline CDR1 reads MNHEY; CDR2 reads SMNVEV (reference sequence). The length of the CDR3 is 15 residues. The CDR3 bases are TGTGCCAGCCAGCGGCTAGCGGGGGCCTACAATGAGCAGTTCTTC. This translates into CASQRLAGAYNEQFF.

The chain uses TRBV6-6 and TRBJ2-3, with TRBD1 matching 9 bases. CDR1 MNHNY and CDR2 SVGAGI come from the germline V gene (reference sequence). With V trimmed by 2 bases and J by 2 bases, 5 bases remained unmatched. CDR3 length: 16 amino acids. The CDR3 DNA reads as TGTGCCAGCAGTTACGCGGACAGGGGATCCACAGATACGCAGTATTTT. This sequence encodes CASSYADRGSTDTQYF.

The rearrangement joins TRBV5-1 to TRBJ1-4; the D gene is possibly TRBD1 (5 bases). V was trimmed by 1 base and J by 8 bases, leaving 12 bases between them. The CDR3 totals 14 residues. The germline V gene has CDR1 SGHRS and CDR2 YFSETQ. The CDR3 DNA follows: TGCGCCAGCAGCTTGAAAAGGGACGGGGAAAAACTGTTTTTT. Its translation is CASSLKRDGEKLFF.

The chain employs TRBV18 and TRBJ1-1; D unresolved. The CDR3 totals 13 residues. In germline, CDR1 is KGHSH, CDR2 LQKENI. Deletions cut 0 bases from V and 6 bases from J, with 8 bases between. The CDR3 sequence: CASSPPLGAEAFF. The CDR3 DNA sequence: TGTGCCAGCTCACCACCTCTCGGCGCTGAAGCTTTCTTT.

The chain combines TRBV24-1 with TRBJ1-2, with 7 bases matching TRBD1. CDR3 length: 15 amino acids. Trimming at V came to 3 bases and at J to 8 bases, leaving 11 bases not matched to a gene. CDR1 and CDR2 (germline): KGHDR, SFDVKD. CDR3 sequence reads: CATSDPGQAVGGYTF. In DNA, the CDR3 is TGTGCCACCAGTGATCCCGGACAGGCCGTCGGGGGCTACACCTTC.

The J gene is TRBJ1-2, the V gene TRBV19; 7 positions agree with TRBD1. Germline values: CDR1 LNHDA, CDR2 SQIVND (reference sequence). Unmatched junction bases numbered 5, after V lost 8 bases and J lost 5 bases. This CDR3 contains 12 residues. The DNA of the CDR3 is TGTGCCAGTTTGACAGGGATATATGGCTACACCTTC. Residues: CASLTGIYGYTF.

V usage is TRBV15 and J usage is TRBJ2-3, with 8 nucleotides matching TRBD2. The CDR3 length is 15 residues. With 0 bases clipped from V and 3 bases from J, the junction kept 2 bases outside the gene matches. Looked up from germline, CDR1 is LNHNV and CDR2 is YYDKDF (reference sequence). The CDR3 nucleotides read TGTGCCACCAGCAGAGACCTAGCGGGTACAGATACGCAGTATTTT. Translating gives CATSRDLAGTDTQYF.

J is TRBJ1-2 and V is TRBV6-5; the D is unclear. Germline CDR1 MNHEY, CDR2 SVGAGI. The V and J ends lost 10 bases and 8 bases respectively, with 14 bases between them. CDR3 length: 11 residues. Here the CDR3 reads CATLRAEGYTF. CDR3 nucleotides: TGTGCCACCCTCCGGGCGGAGGGCTACACCTTC.

The rearrangement links TRBV29-1 to TRBJ1-1; D unresolved. From germline, CDR1 is SQVTM and CDR2 ANQGSEA. V shed 1 base and J shed 1 base, with 10 bases lying between them. The CDR3 spans 14 residues. Here the CDR3 DNA reads TGCAGCGTTGAAGTGGGAGCCCGGAACACTGAAGCTTTCTTT. Residues: CSVEVGARNTEAFF.

This clonotype showed up just a few times. The V and J genes are TRBV7-9 and TRBJ2-7; TRBD2 aligns across 10 bases. The CDR3 is 17 amino acids. The ends lost 2 bases at V and 0 bases at J; junction bases unmatched: 7. Germline V gene lookup returns CDR1 SEHNR and CDR2 FQNEAQ (reference sequence). This CDR3 reads CASSLTSGKSSSYEQYF. The DNA of the CDR3 is TGTGCCAGCAGCTTAACTAGCGGGAAGTCAAGCTCCTACGAGCAGTACTTC.

The chain uses TRBV20-1 and TRBJ2-5, with 7 bases matching TRBD1. The CDR3 loop spans 14 amino acids. V shed 2 bases, J shed 3 bases, and the junction held 6 bases outside the gene matches. Germline V gene lookup returns CDR1 DFQATT and CDR2 SNEGSKA (reference sequence). CDR3 in amino acids: CSARNVQGEETQYF. CDR3 sequence (DNA): TGCAGTGCTAGAAACGTTCAGGGGGAAGAGACCCAGTACTTC.

This clonotype came up many times. V and J are TRBV29-1 and TRBJ2-1; tentatively, D is TRBD1 or TRBD2 (5 bases each). The CDR3 is 15 residues long. Between the trimmed V and J ends, which lost 6 bases and 6 bases, there was a span of 21 bases. Germline V gene lookup returns CDR1 SQVTM and CDR2 ANQGSEA. The CDR3: CSVAPQGPLGNEQFF. As DNA, the CDR3 is TGCAGCGTAGCACCTCAGGGACCGCTTGGCAATGAGCAGTTCTTC.

On this clonotype itself: A read error may produce the germline difference seen at one junction end. The rearrangement uses TRBV7-8 and TRBJ2-7; 7 bases match TRBD1. The CDR3 has 14 amino acids. Per the germline V gene, CDR1 is SGHVS and CDR2 is FQNEAQ. The CDR3 coding sequence is TGTGCCAGCAGCTCCCAGGGACAGTCCTGCGAGCAGTACTTC. Its protein product is CASSSQGQSCEQYF.

The CDR3 here is CSASAAGGSYNEQFF. As DNA, the CDR3 is TGCAGTGCTAGCGCGGCAGGGGGGAGCTACAATGAGCAGTTCTTC. The genes are TRBV20-1 and TRBJ2-1; D possibly corresponds to TRBD1 (7 bases). Trimming took off 3 bases at V and 3 bases at J, with 15 bases between the two ends. Germline V CDR1 and CDR2: DFQATT, SNEGSKA (reference sequence). The CDR3 extends over 15 amino acids.

CDR3 sequence: CASSYPLAGVINEQFF. As DNA, the CDR3 is TGTGCCAGCAGTTACCCCCTAGCGGGAGTGATCAATGAGCAGTTCTTC. The rearrangement uses TRBV6-5 and TRBJ2-1; TRBD2 matches 10 bases. CDR1 is MNHEY, CDR2 SVGAGI, per germline. CDR3 length equals 16 residues. V trimming: 2 bases; J trimming: 6 bases; junction bases outside the gene matches: 7.

This clonotype has only a few counts. For the CDR3, the DNA is TGTGCCAGCCGGGATAGCGGGGCCTCCTCCTACAATGAGCAGTTCTTC. It is translated as CASRDSGASSYNEQFF. The rearrangement uses TRBV6-1 and TRBJ2-1; TRBD2 aligns across 8 bases. The junction had 9 bases not matched to a gene; V was cut back by 8 bases and J by 0 bases. Looked up from germline, CDR1 is MNHNS and CDR2 is SASEGT. The CDR3 extends over 16 amino acids.

The V gene is TRBV5-1, the J gene TRBJ2-1; D uncertain. This CDR3 spans 16 amino acids. Germline V lookup: CDR1 SGHRS, CDR2 YFSETQ. With 2 bases removed from V and 2 bases from J, the gap between germline ends came to 14 bases. The CDR3: CASSFGWRLPYNEQFF. The CDR3 nucleotides read TGCGCCAGCAGCTTTGGTTGGCGGCTGCCCTACAATGAGCAGTTCTTC.

The CDR3 DNA is TGTGCCAGCAGGAGGGTCAGGGACACTGAAGCTTTCTTT. It encodes CASRRVRDTEAFF. The chain employs TRBV2 and TRBJ1-1, with a weak D call TRBD1 (5 bases). In germline, CDR1 is SNHLY, CDR2 FYNNEI. Between the trimmed V and J ends, which lost 6 bases and 3 bases, there was a span of 11 bases. This CDR3 is 13 amino acids long.

This clonotype was counted many times. J is TRBJ2-7 and V is TRBV20-1; 10 bases are shared with TRBD2. J lost 5 bases, V lost 0 bases, and 16 bases had no gene match. The CDR3 is made up of 18 amino acids. Germline CDR1 DFQATT, CDR2 SNEGSKA (reference sequence). The CDR3 DNA follows: TGCAGTGCTAGAGATGGGATAGCGGGGGGCCCATTCCCAGACGAGCAGTACTTC. Translation: CSARDGIAGGPFPDEQYF.

V gene TRBV29-1 combines with J gene TRBJ2-7; D remains ambiguous. The CDR3 runs to 10 residues. The germline V gene has CDR1 SQVTM and CDR2 ANQGSEA. The CDR3 DNA reads as TGCAGTGGTGCTCAGCACGAGCAGTACTTC. Protein: CSGAQHEQYF.